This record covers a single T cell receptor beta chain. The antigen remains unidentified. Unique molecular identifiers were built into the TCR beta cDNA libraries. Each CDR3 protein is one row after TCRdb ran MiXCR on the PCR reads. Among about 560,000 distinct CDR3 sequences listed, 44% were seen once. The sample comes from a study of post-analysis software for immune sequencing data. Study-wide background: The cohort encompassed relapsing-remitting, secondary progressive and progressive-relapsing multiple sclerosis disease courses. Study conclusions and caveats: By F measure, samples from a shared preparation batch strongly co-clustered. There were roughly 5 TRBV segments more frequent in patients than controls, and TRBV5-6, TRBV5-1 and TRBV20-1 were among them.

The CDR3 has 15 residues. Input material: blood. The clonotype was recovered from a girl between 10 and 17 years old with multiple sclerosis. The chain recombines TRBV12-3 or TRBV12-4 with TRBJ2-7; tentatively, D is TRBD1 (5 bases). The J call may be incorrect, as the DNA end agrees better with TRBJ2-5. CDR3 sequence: CASSSRSRPGETQYF. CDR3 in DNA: TGTGCCAGCAGTTCCAGATCCCGGCCAGGGGAGACCCAGTACTTC.